A single sample is the source of the 30 T cell receptor beta chains below, sequenced in a study of CD8+ T cells in alopecia areata (dated by TCRdb to 2016 to 2018). Library creation used the immunoSEQ multiplex PCR assay. RNA was extracted from all samples and reverse transcribed into cDNA, which served as template for TCR sequencing. This immuneACCESS table, as held by TCRdb, lists in-frame sequences with V and J called but not all clones. Of the missing ones, under half trace to an unresolved V gene in checked studies; the others have no known cause. This sample has 12,000 or so clones in its table, and 50% to 60% of those were observed once. The ten largest make up over 12% of the sample. Lesional scalp punch biopsies and peripheral blood were obtained from alopecia areata patients. Input material: skin. All receptors derive from a human donor with alopecia areata.

This clone was observed a handful of times. V gene TRBV28 combines with J gene TRBJ2-5, with 9 positions matching TRBD1. This CDR3 spans 16 amino acids. Germline CDR1 reads MDHEN; CDR2 reads SYDVKM. V was pared by 7 bases and J by 1 base, with 10 bases of the junction left unmatched. CDR3 region: CASTGTGTGSQETQYF. The CDR3 nucleotides read TGTGCCAGCACCGGGACCGGGACAGGGTCCCAAGAGACCCAGTACTTC.

Concerning this clone: The CDR3 carries no conserved terminal phenylalanine or tryptophan, so it likely arises from a read error. The limits of the CDR3 on the DNA are not certain, so only TCRdb's listed CDR3 is given. The rearrangement uses TRBV4-1 and TRBJ1-1; TRBD1 was called by the table and not checked on the DNA. Germline V CDR1 and CDR2: MGHRA, YSYEKL. The CDR3 length equals 17 residues, ends included. The CDR3 is CASSQDRPGTGNTEVFL.

This rearrangement joins TRBV5-1 to TRBJ1-1, with a tentative D call TRBD1 (5 bases). Germline-derived CDR1 and CDR2 are SGHRS and YFSETQ. This CDR3 spans 14 amino acids. V was trimmed by 5 bases and J by 0 bases, leaving 11 bases between them. The CDR3 reads CASRRQRMNTEAFF. The DNA of the CDR3 is TGCGCCAGCAGACGACAGCGCATGAACACTGAAGCTTTCTTT.

The V and J genes are TRBV14 and TRBJ1-3; D uncertain. Germline V CDR1 and CDR2: SGHDN, FVKESK. CDR3 length: 14 amino acids. V lost 4 bases, J lost 0 bases, and 7 bases lay in between. The CDR3 DNA follows: TGTGCCAGCAGCCCCGGGCACTCTGGAAACACCATATATTTT. The encoded protein is CASSPGHSGNTIYF.

V usage is TRBV20-1 and J usage is TRBJ1-1, with D possibly matching TRBD1 (5 bases). Germline CDR1 reads DFQATT; CDR2 reads SNEGSKA (reference sequence). Trimming shortened V by 6 bases and J by 8 bases, and 13 bases separated the two germline ends. This CDR3 has 11 residues. In DNA form, the CDR3 reads TGCAGTGCCCCCCGACAGTACGAAGCTTTCTTT. It is translated as CSAPRQYEAFF.

The DNA for the CDR3 is TGCAGCGTTCGAAGGAGGGACAGGGGGTACGAGCAGTACTTC. Translation gives CSVRRRDRGYEQYF. This chain joins TRBV29-1 and TRBJ2-7; 11 nucleotides match TRBD1. The CDR3 has 14 amino acids. With 5 bases clipped from V and 4 bases from J, the junction kept 7 bases outside the gene matches. Germline assignment: CDR1 SQVTM and CDR2 ANQGSEA.

The chain couples TRBV4-1 to TRBJ2-7; D unresolved. This CDR3 has 13 amino acids. Germline V gene sequence: CDR1 MGHRA, CDR2 YSYEKL. Trimming removed 4 bases at V and 5 bases at J, with 12 bases between. CDR3 residues: CASSLRTTHEQYF. The CDR3 coding sequence is TGCGCCAGCAGCCTAAGGACGACCCACGAGCAGTACTTC.

In its sample, this clone was seen once. The V gene is TRBV6-5, the J gene TRBJ1-3, with D maybe TRBD1 (5 bases). V gave up 5 bases and J gave up 2 bases, with 10 bases separating them. This CDR3 spans 14 amino acids. Per germline, CDR1 MNHEY and CDR2 SVGAGI. This chain's CDR3 is CASSAGRAGNTIYF. CDR3 coding DNA: TGTGCCAGCAGTGCAGGGAGAGCTGGAAACACCATATATTTT.

The J gene is TRBJ2-3, the V gene TRBV6-5; no reliable D call. Germline V gene lookup returns CDR1 MNHEY and CDR2 SVGAGI. The CDR3 is 14 amino acids. Trimming took off 6 bases at V and 2 bases at J, with 12 bases between the two ends. The CDR3 DNA reads as TGTGCCAGCAGCTCGGGCAGCGCCACAGATACGCAGTATTTT. Amino acid sequence: CASSSGSATDTQYF.

The genes are TRBV7-9 and TRBJ2-1, with a tentative D call TRBD1 (6 bases). Looked up from germline, CDR1 is SEHNR and CDR2 is FQNEAQ (reference sequence). V shed 5 bases and J shed 9 bases, with 29 bases lying between them. The CDR3 covers 18 residues. The CDR3 spells CASSTRDTMTTGFGEQFF. The DNA of the CDR3 is TGTGCCAGCAGCACTCGGGACACGATGACTACGGGCTTCGGTGAGCAGTTCTTC. Based on the CDR3 plus reference TRBV7-9 and TRBJ2-1, the full variable domain is DTGVSQNPRHKITKRGQNVTFRCDPISEHNRLYWYRQTLGQGPEFLTYFQNEAQLEKSRLLSDRFSAERPKGSFSTLEIQRTEQGDSAMYLCASSTRDTMTTGFGEQFFGPGTRLTVL.

This clone was observed a single time. The CDR3 DNA follows: TGTGCCAGCAGTAGCTATTATGGCTACACCTTC. Its translation: CASSSYYGYTF. V gene TRBV7-2 combines with J gene TRBJ1-2; D gene unclear. From germline, CDR1 is SGHTA and CDR2 FQGNSA. Trimming stripped 6 bases from V and 5 bases from J, with 7 bases between. This CDR3 comprises 11 residues.

The chain uses TRBV18 and TRBJ2-7; 13 bases are shared with TRBD2. The V gene's germline CDR1 is KGHSH and CDR2 LQKENI. Unmatched junction bases numbered 6, after V lost 4 bases and J lost 6 bases. CDR3 length: 15 residues. The CDR3 region is CASSLQLAGGREQYF. In nucleotides, the CDR3 is TGTGCCAGCTCACTGCAACTAGCGGGGGGGCGCGAGCAGTACTTC.

V is TRBV30 and J is TRBJ1-5, with unresolved D. CDR1 and CDR2 from the germline V gene are GTSNPN and SVGIG (reference sequence). Trimming took 2 bases from V and 3 from J, leaving 14 bases between them. The CDR3 has 15 residues. The CDR3 reads CAWSISTTSNQPQHF. In DNA form, the CDR3 reads TGTGCCTGGAGTATCAGCACTACTTCCAATCAGCCCCAGCATTTT.

This chain links TRBV7-2 with TRBJ1-2, with D unclear. This CDR3 contains 14 residues. Trimming left V 1 base short and J 5 bases short, with 11 bases between. CDR1 is SGHTA, CDR2 FQGNSA, per germline. For the CDR3, the DNA is TGTGCCAGCAGCTTAGGAAACTTATTATATGGCTACACCTTC. It yields the protein CASSLGNLLYGYTF.

The V and J genes are TRBV7-9 and TRBJ2-7, with 7 bases identical to TRBD1. The CDR3 is 17 amino acids. Germline assignment: CDR1 SEHNR and CDR2 FQNEAQ (reference sequence). V was pared by 1 base and J by 0 bases, with 9 bases of the junction left unmatched. The CDR3 coding sequence is TGTGCCAGCAGCTTAGTACCCTGGGACAGCCCCTCCTACGAGCAGTACTTC. Protein product: CASSLVPWDSPSYEQYF.

The J gene is TRBJ1-1, the V gene TRBV4-3; D gene ambiguous. V lost 3 bases and J lost 3, with 17 bases in between. CDR3 length equals 16 residues. CDR1 is LGHNA and CDR2 is YSLEER in the germline V gene. CDR3 loop: CASSQRSVGMDTEAFF. In nucleotides, the CDR3 is TGCGCCAGCAGCCAGAGGAGCGTTGGTATGGACACTGAAGCTTTCTTT.

The V call is TRBV29-1, the J call TRBJ2-5, with TRBD1 matching over 12 bases. Germline V gene lookup returns CDR1 SQVTM and CDR2 ANQGSEA. The CDR3 totals 13 residues. The junction had 6 bases not matched to a gene; V was cut back by 8 bases and J by 5 bases. The CDR3 sequence: CSRRDRGPETQYF. The DNA of the CDR3 is TGCAGCCGCCGGGACAGGGGGCCTGAGACCCAGTACTTC.

This clone was recorded once. This rearrangement joins TRBV28 to TRBJ2-5, with D perhaps matching TRBD2 (6 bases). The CDR3 contains 16 residues. The germline CDR1 and CDR2 sequences are MDHEN and SYDVKM. Trimming cost V 5 bases and J 5 bases, with 21 bases left between them. This CDR3 is CASSTTPGGVWETQYF. The DNA of the CDR3 is TGTGCCAGCAGTACCACCCCCGGCGGGGTGTGGGAGACCCAGTACTTC.

This clone was counted between two and nine times. The CDR3 is CASSPLTGTLVNEQFF. DNA for the CDR3: TGTGCCAGCAGTCCACTGACCGGGACACTAGTCAATGAGCAGTTCTTC. The chain recombines TRBV27 with TRBJ2-1; D is possibly TRBD1 (6 bases). V lost 5 bases and J 6 bases, leaving 20 bases between the germline ends. This CDR3 has 16 residues. Germline V gives CDR1 MNHEY, CDR2 SMNVEV (reference sequence).

The chain links TRBV7-2 to TRBJ2-7; D is unresolved. From germline, CDR1 is SGHTA and CDR2 FQGNSA. The V gene lost 5 bases and the J gene lost 6 bases, with 8 bases spanning the gap. The CDR3 consists of 11 residues. Here the CDR3 DNA reads TGTGCCAGCAGCCTTATCACCGAGCAGTACTTC. Protein product: CASSLITEQYF.

This clone was picked up a small number of times. The V and J genes are TRBV7-6 and TRBJ2-5; 8 bases line up with TRBD1. The junction had 14 bases not matched to a gene; V was cut back by 5 bases and J by 3 bases. Germline CDR1 is SGHVS and CDR2 is FNYEAQ. The CDR3 is 17 amino acids. The chain's CDR3 is CASSPLLPDRAEETQYF. CDR3 DNA: TGTGCCAGCAGCCCTCTCCTCCCGGACAGGGCAGAAGAGACCCAGTACTTC.

This clone has only a few counts. This rearrangement joins TRBV19 to TRBJ2-1, with no clear D. Germline CDR1 LNHDA, CDR2 SQIVND (reference sequence). The ends were cut back, 3 bases at V and 7 bases at J, with 4 bases in the middle. This CDR3 region has 11 residues. The CDR3 spells CASSMGNEQFF. In nucleotides, the CDR3 is TGTGCCAGTAGTATGGGAAATGAGCAGTTCTTC.

V gene TRBV9 combines with J gene TRBJ2-5, with D unclear. V was pared by 3 bases and J by 5 bases, with 11 bases between. The germline V gene has CDR1 SGDLS and CDR2 YYNGEE. This CDR3 has 13 residues. The CDR3 here is CASSATPQETQYF. The CDR3 DNA reads TGTGCCAGCAGCGCGACACCTCAGGAGACCCAGTACTTC.

A few counts support this clone. This chain joins TRBV14 and TRBJ2-5; D call uncertain. Deletions cut 0 bases from V and 5 bases from J, with 28 bases between. This CDR3 is built from 20 residues. Germline values: CDR1 SGHDN, CDR2 FVKESK. CDR3 coding DNA: TGTGCCAGCAGCCAAGAGCCACGACTTGCGGAAGCTTGGGTTATGGAGACCCAGTACTTC. It specifies CASSQEPRLAEAWVMETQYF.

J is TRBJ2-5 and V is TRBV5-4, with 11 bases fitting TRBD2. CDR1 and CDR2 (germline): SGHNT, YYREEE (reference sequence). With V trimmed by 4 bases and J by 1 base, 0 bases remained unmatched. The CDR3 extends over 14 amino acids. CDR3 nucleotides: TGTGCCAGCAGCACTAGCGGGAGCCAAGAGACCCAGTACTTC. It codes for CASSTSGSQETQYF.

A few counts support this clone. The chain recombines TRBV5-6 with TRBJ2-7; 9 bases map to TRBD2. Germline trimming cut 1 base from V and 0 bases from J; bases unmatched to any gene: 11. The germline V gene has CDR1 SGHDT and CDR2 YYEEEE. The CDR3 contains 18 residues. The CDR3 protein is CASSLIISSSGSSYEQYF. The CDR3 nucleotides read TGTGCCAGCAGCTTGATTATCAGTAGTAGCGGGAGCTCCTACGAGCAGTACTTC.

The chain links TRBV19 to TRBJ2-1, with 8 bases that match TRBD1. Germline-derived CDR1 and CDR2 are LNHDA and SQIVND (reference sequence). V was clipped by 3 bases and J by 5 bases; unmatched bases: 6. The CDR3 has 15 residues. The CDR3 is CASSIARTGNNEQFF. Here the CDR3 DNA reads TGTGCCAGTAGTATTGCCAGGACAGGGAACAATGAGCAGTTCTTC.

The chain uses TRBV28 and TRBJ2-7, with TRBD1 matching 8 bases. The CDR3 is made up of 15 amino acids. The germline V gene has CDR1 MDHEN and CDR2 SYDVKM. The J segment lost 5 bases and the V segment lost 3 bases, leaving 9 bases of the junction unmatched. The CDR3 coding sequence is TGTGCCAGCAGTTTTCCGGATCCACAGGGGGACGAGCAGTACTTC. Its translation is CASSFPDPQGDEQYF.

Comments on this clone: A much more abundant neighbour one base away suggests this may be a read error. The genes are TRBV19 and TRBJ1-5; no clear D gene. Germline loops: CDR1 LNHDA, CDR2 SQIVND (reference sequence). CDR3 length: 15 amino acids. The CDR3 spells CASSIGRNSNQSQHF. CDR3 coding DNA: TGTGCCAGTAGTATCGGCAGAAATAGCAATCAGTCCCAGCATTTT.

The V gene is TRBV15, the J gene TRBJ2-7; D remains ambiguous. The germline gives CDR1 LNHNV, CDR2 YYDKDF (reference sequence). This CDR3 has 12 residues. V was clipped by 4 bases and J by 4 bases, with 8 bases between them. The CDR3 DNA reads TGTGCCACCAGCAAGTTGGGTTACGAGCAGTACTTC. Residues: CATSKLGYEQYF.